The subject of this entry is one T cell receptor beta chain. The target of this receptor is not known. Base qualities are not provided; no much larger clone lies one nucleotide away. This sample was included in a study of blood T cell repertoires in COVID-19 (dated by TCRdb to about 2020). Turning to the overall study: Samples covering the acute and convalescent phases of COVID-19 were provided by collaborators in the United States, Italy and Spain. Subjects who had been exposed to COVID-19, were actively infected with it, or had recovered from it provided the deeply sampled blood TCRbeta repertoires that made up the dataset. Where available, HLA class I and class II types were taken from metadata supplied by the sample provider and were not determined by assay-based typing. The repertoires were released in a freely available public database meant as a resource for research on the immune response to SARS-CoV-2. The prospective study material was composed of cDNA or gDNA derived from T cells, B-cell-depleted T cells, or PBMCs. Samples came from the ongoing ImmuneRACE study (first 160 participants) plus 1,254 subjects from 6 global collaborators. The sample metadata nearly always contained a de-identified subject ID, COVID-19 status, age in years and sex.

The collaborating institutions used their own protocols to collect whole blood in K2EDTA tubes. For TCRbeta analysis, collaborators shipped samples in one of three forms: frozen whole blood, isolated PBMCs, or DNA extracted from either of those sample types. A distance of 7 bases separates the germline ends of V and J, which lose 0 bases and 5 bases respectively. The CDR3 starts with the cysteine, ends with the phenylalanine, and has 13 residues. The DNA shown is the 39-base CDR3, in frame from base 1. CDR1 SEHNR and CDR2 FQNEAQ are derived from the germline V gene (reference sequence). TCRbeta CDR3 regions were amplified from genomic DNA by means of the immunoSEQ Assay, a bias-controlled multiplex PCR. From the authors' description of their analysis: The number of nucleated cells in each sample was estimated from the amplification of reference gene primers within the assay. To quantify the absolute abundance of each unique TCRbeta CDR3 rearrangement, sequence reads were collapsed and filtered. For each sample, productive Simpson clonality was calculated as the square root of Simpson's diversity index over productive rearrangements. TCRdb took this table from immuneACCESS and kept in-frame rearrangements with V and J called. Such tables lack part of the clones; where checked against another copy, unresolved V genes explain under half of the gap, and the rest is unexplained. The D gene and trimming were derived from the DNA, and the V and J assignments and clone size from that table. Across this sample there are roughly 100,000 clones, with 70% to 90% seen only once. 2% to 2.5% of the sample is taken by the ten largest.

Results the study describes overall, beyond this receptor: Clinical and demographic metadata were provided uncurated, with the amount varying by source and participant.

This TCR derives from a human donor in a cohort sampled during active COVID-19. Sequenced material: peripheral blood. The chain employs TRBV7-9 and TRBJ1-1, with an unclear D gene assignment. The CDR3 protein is CASSLAPVTEAFF. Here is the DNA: TGTGCCAGCAGCTTAGCCCCGGTTACTGAAGCTTTCTTT. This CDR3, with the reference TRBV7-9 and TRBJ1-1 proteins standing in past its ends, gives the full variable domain DTGVSQNPRHKITKRGQNVTFRCDPISEHNRLYWYRQTLGQGPEFLTYFQNEAQLEKSRLLSDRFSAERPKGSFSTLEIQRTEQGDSAMYLCASSLAPVTEAFFGQGTRLTVV.